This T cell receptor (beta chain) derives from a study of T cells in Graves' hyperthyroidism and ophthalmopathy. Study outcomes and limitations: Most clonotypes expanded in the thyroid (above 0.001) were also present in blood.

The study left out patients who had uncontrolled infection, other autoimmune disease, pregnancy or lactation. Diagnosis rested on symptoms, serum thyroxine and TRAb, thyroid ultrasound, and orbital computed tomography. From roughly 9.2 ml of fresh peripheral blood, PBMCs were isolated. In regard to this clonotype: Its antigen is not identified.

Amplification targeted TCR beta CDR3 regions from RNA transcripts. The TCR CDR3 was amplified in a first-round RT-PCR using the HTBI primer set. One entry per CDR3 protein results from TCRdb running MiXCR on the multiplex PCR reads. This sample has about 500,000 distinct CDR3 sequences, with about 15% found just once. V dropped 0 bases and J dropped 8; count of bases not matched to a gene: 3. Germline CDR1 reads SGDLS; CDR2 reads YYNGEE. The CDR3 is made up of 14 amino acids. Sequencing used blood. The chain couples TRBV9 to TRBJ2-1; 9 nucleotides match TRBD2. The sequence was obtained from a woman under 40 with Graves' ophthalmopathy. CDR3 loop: CASSVGGRAYEQFF. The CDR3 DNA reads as TGTGCCAGCAGCGTAGGCGGGAGGGCCTATGAGCAGTTCTTC.